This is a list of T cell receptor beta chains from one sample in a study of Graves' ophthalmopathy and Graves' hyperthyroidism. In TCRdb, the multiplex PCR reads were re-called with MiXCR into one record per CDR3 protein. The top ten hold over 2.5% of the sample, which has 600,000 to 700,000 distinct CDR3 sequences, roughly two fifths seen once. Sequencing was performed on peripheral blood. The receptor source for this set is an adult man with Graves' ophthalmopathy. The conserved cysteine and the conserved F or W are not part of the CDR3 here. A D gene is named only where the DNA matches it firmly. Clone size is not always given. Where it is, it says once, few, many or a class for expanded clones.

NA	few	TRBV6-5	ASSYSGRGLTGELF
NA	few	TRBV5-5	ASGGVNTGELF
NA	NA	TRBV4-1	ASSQDRRDLNEKLF
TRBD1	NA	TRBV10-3	AISEGGGGLGYT
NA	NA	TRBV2	ASSEAESLRQPQH
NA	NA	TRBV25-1	ASSDAPGNNEKLF
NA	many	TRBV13	ASSPRPTSSGNTIY
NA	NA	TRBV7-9	ASSYLYVGNTIY
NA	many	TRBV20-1	SARDLWGGAGGYT
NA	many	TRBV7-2	ASSFSRGGDGYT